The entry below describes one T cell receptor beta chain. It has no known antigen specificity. Base qualities were left out, and no much larger clone turns up one base away. This same CDR3 is encoded by further DNA sequences in the sample. The data are from a study of shared clonotypes between healthy human individuals (dated by TCRdb to about 2020). For the wider study: The cohort included three men and a couple of women between 18 and 49 years of age. Per donor, three plates each were used for CD4 naive and CD4 memory, two for CD8 naive, and one for CD8 memory. To estimate repertoire size and how much clonotype sharing occurs between individuals, the study deeply sequenced the blood TCR repertoires of roughly 5 healthy adults. Libraries were prepared and TCR repertoires were sequenced by different laboratories using diverse techniques, in order to increase sequencing depth and limit assay-specific biases. Per donor, leukapheresis produced somewhere between about 0.94 and 10 billion PBMCs.

Using the deep immunoSEQ assay, TCR CDR3 regions were amplified from genomic DNA by multiplex PCR. Genomic DNA extracted from each cell subset was distributed evenly over all wells of several immunoSEQ 96-well plates, and each plate served as one replicate. Each replicate PCR for sorted subsets received around 200 ng genomic DNA, equal to roughly 29,000 T cell genomes. Purified libraries were quantified with a Qubit 3.0 fluorometer, sized on a Bioanalyzer 2100, and re-quantified with the KAPA Library Quantification kit. Each immunoSEQ 96-well plate was sequenced on its own single-read 150-cycle Illumina NextSeq 550 flow cell. Per the authors' processing: Because only junctional sequences without quality scores were contained in the immunoSEQ output, filtering matching that applied to full-length reads could not be performed. Sequences were annotated with PyIR, a Python wrapper for IgBLAST v1.9, using IMGT germline references to assign V/J genes and CDR3. Reads with weak V/J assignments (E-value above 1e-6), missing CDR3, stop codons, out-of-frame junctions, or ambiguous translated residues were removed. A V3J clonotype was defined by an identical inferred V gene, J gene, and CDR3 amino acid sequence. Percentage overlap between repertoires was computed as shared unique clonotypes divided by the size of the smaller repertoire. Three approaches were used to assess repertoire richness: RTK rarefaction, the Chao1 estimator, and Recon v2.1 estimates of unobserved clonotypes. For all TCRbeta clonotypes obtained by the gDNA method from several donors, generation probabilities were computed with OLGA. TCRdb's version of the immuneACCESS table is confined to in-frame rearrangements and falls short of the full clone set. An unresolved V gene accounts for under half of the shortfall where checked; the remainder is of unknown origin. Clone size and the V and J calls come from that table; the DNA yielded D and trimming. The sample table records roughly 2 million clones; less than 95% of these occur just once. The ten most abundant clones make up 0.85% to 1.3% of the sample.

Broad study findings and their caveats: Sampling was restricted to blood, and TCR repertoires in tissue are likely to differ from TCR repertoires in blood. Higher generation probabilities were observed for clonotypes shared by all four sorted-subset donors than for non-shared clonotypes. Naive subsets generally had larger estimated clonotype richness than memory subsets did. Pairwise subsampling led to the expectation that sequencing depth would affect the degree of clonotype sharing among donors. Incomplete sequencing was indicated by rarefaction of sorted-subset datasets, despite the large sequencing depth. Because the study included only a small number of donors, the genetic and exposure-history diversity represented was limited. Across a handful of donors, approximately 5% of naive CD4, approximately 3.6% of naive CD8, under 2.5% of memory CD4, and 0.4% of memory CD8 clonotypes were shared.

Its CDR3 holds 15 amino acids, cysteine through phenylalanine. Only the CDR3 DNA stays, 45 bases, in frame from base 1. The germline V gene supplies CDR1 SGDLS and CDR2 YYNGEE. Germline trimming amounts to 0 bases on V and 4 bases on J, with 6 as the count of junction bases outside the gene matches. CD8 naive samples consisted of CD45RO-negative cells that were positively selected for CCR7, yielding a CD45RA+CCR7+ population without TemRA cells. Donors were healthy HIV-negative adults with no recently reported acute infections or vaccinations. Every donor was a Caucasian adult residing in Nashville, Tennessee, USA. Blood was obtained by leukapheresis, after which PBMCs were separated by Ficoll-Histopaque density gradient centrifugation and cryopreserved in liquid nitrogen vapor phase. Analytical flow cytometry was used to check the purity and quantity of each magnetically sorted T cell population. Genomic DNA was isolated from each sorted fraction and quantified by UV absorbance on a Nanodrop 2000c.

The sequence was collected from a young man in good health. What was sequenced was naive CD8+ T cells sorted from blood. The label giving this sample's cell subset or site can be read as: CD45RA+CCR7+. The V gene is TRBV9 and the J gene is TRBJ2-7, with TRBD2 matching 8 junction bases. The CDR3 loop reads CASSVGSSGVYEQYF. The DNA sequence is given as TGTGCCAGCAGCGTAGGAAGTAGCGGGGTATACGAGCAGTACTTC.